This T cell receptor beta chain appears in the sequencing data of a study of tumor-infiltrating lymphocytes in oesophageal squamous cell carcinoma. This CDR3 comprises 17 residues. From germline, CDR1 is SGHNT and CDR2 YYREEE (reference sequence). V lost 4 bases to trimming and J lost 4 bases; unmatched junction nucleotides: 8. TCRdb reanalysed the PCR reads using MiXCR and keeps one entry per CDR3 protein. The sample holds thousands of distinct CDR3 sequences, more than 13% seen once. This clonotype has a count of ten or more. The chain uses TRBV5-4 and TRBJ2-3; 14 bases agree with TRBD2. Sequencing was performed on esophageal tumor tissue. This clonotype was sampled from a male donor with esophageal squamous cell carcinoma. The DNA of the CDR3 is TGTGCCAGCAGCCTTGGGGGACTAGCGGGGGCCTCAGATACGCAGTATTTT. Translated: CASSLGGLAGASDTQYF.